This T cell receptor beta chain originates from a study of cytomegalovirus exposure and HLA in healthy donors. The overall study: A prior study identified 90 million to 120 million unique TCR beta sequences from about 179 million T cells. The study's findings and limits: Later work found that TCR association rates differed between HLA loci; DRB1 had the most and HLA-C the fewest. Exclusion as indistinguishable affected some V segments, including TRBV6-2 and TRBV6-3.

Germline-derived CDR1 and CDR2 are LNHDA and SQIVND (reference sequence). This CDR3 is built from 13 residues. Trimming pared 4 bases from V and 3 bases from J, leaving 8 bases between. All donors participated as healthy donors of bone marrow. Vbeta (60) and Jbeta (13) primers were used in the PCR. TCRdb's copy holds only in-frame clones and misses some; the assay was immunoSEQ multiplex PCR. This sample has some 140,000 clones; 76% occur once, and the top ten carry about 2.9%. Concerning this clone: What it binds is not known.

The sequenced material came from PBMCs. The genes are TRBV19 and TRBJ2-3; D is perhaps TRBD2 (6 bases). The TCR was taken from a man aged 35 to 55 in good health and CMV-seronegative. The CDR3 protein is CASSRGTTDTQYF. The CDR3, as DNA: TGTGCCAGTAGTAGGGGGACTACAGATACGCAGTATTTT.